The 6 T cell receptor beta chains presented below share a single source sample, sequenced in a study of cytomegalovirus exposure and HLA in healthy donors. Both 60 Vbeta primers and 13 Jbeta primers went into the PCR. Profiled with immunoSEQ multiplex PCR; TCRdb holds only in-frame clones, not every one. The top ten clones hold 1.6% of a sample with 50,000 to 70,000 clones, approximately 80% of them seen once. The specimen sequenced was PBMCs. These receptors came from a human donor in good health.

The chain couples TRBV29-1 to TRBJ2-1, with TRBD2 matching over 13 bases. CDR3 length: 16 amino acids. Per the germline V gene, CDR1 is SQVTM and CDR2 is ANQGSEA. Unmatched junction bases numbered 7, after V lost 0 bases and J lost 8 bases. The CDR3 DNA sequence: TGCAGCGTTGAAGATCTCCGGACTAGCGGGAGATATGAGCAGTTCTTC. Translated, it gives CSVEDLRTSGRYEQFF.

The J gene is TRBJ2-5, the V gene TRBV2; TRBD1 might be the D (6 bases). The V end lost 5 bases, the J end lost 1 base, and 14 bases lay between the germline ends. The CDR3 runs to 15 residues. CDR1 SNHLY and CDR2 FYNNEI come from the germline V gene. The CDR3 sequence is CASSSQGQPQETQYF. The DNA for the CDR3 is TGTGCCAGCAGTTCTCAGGGACAACCCCAAGAGACCCAGTACTTC.

This clone has a single count. The V and J genes are TRBV28 and TRBJ1-3; 7 bases are shared with TRBD1. V gave up 5 bases and J gave up 3 bases; unmatched junction bases: 7. The length of the CDR3 is 15 residues. The V gene's germline CDR1 is MDHEN and CDR2 SYDVKM. The CDR3 sequence: CASSTGQQNGNTIYF. CDR3 DNA: TGTGCCAGCAGTACGGGACAGCAAAATGGAAACACCATATATTTT.

This clone has just a few counts. The chain joins TRBV28 to TRBJ1-5, with 8 bases matching TRBD1. V lost 5 bases, J lost 7 bases, and 10 bases stayed unmatched. The CDR3 covers 15 residues. In germline, CDR1 is MDHEN, CDR2 SYDVKM. The CDR3 region is CASSLLGQGDQPQHF. Written as DNA, the CDR3 is TGTGCCAGCAGTCTCCTTGGACAGGGCGACCAGCCCCAGCATTTT.

The gene calls are TRBV5-1 and TRBJ2-2; TRBD1 aligns across 7 bases. CDR3 length: 17 amino acids. Trimming cost V 5 bases and J 0 bases; bases outside gene matches: 10. Germline V lookup: CDR1 SGHRS, CDR2 YFSETQ. The CDR3 nucleotides read TGCGCCAGCAGTTGGAAGGGGGCTAGCTCGAACACCGGGGAGCTGTTTTTT. Translating it yields CASSWKGASSNTGELFF.

J is TRBJ1-4 and V is TRBV6-5; D gene uncertain. CDR3 length: 15 residues. Germline CDR1 MNHEY, CDR2 SVGAGI. With 5 bases removed from V and 6 bases from J, the gap between germline ends came to 16 bases. The CDR3 protein is CASSRSGVGDEKLFF. CDR3 DNA: TGTGCCAGCAGTCGCAGCGGGGTGGGTGATGAAAAACTGTTTTTT.